These T cell receptor beta chains were read from a single sample in a study of blood T cell repertoires in COVID-19. Profiled with immunoSEQ multiplex PCR; TCRdb holds only in-frame clones, not every one. Counted here are about 17,000 clones, roughly 75% occurring once; the ten biggest clones make up approximately 22%. The sample was peripheral blood. These receptors originate from a man between 60 and 75 years old with active or convalescent COVID-19. Each CDR3 is given with its conserved first and last residue. The D gene is left open where the match is weak. Clone size is not always given. Where it is, it says once, few, many or a class for expanded clones.

D gene: TRBD1; CDR3 length: 14; V gene: TRBV6-5; J gene: TRBJ2-7; clone size: few; CDR3 DNA: TGTGCCAGCGGAACAGGGGGAAGCGGCTACGAGCAGTACTTC; CDR3 protein: CASGTGGSGYEQYF
D gene: .; CDR3 length: 12; V gene: TRBV12-3/TRBV12-4; J gene: TRBJ1-2; clone size: .; CDR3 DNA: TGTGCCAGCACCCGGAGGGTTGATGGCTACACCTTC; CDR3 protein: CASTRRVDGYTF
D gene: TRBD1; CDR3 length: 14; V gene: TRBV3-1/TRBV3-2; J gene: TRBJ1-1; clone size: .; CDR3 DNA: TGTGCCAGCAGCGTCCGGTCGCAGGGGGGTCGAGCTTTCTTT; CDR3 protein: CASSVRSQGGRAFF
D gene: TRBD1; CDR3 length: 15; V gene: TRBV5-4; J gene: TRBJ1-4; clone size: .; CDR3 DNA: TGTGCCAGCAGCCTATCCGGGACAGGGAATGAAAAACTGTTTTTT; CDR3 protein: CASSLSGTGNEKLFF
D gene: .; CDR3 length: 13; V gene: TRBV30; J gene: TRBJ1-1; clone size: .; CDR3 DNA: TGTGCCTGGAGTGGAAGTCAGGGGATAGGTGCTTTCTTT; CDR3 protein: CAWSGSQGIGAFF
D gene: TRBD1; CDR3 length: 18; V gene: TRBV3-1/TRBV3-2; J gene: TRBJ1-2; clone size: once; CDR3 DNA: TGTGCCAGCAGCCCCAAACCATTCAGACAGGGGGGAGACTATGGCTACACCTTC; CDR3 protein: CASSPKPFRQGGDYGYTF
D gene: TRBD2; CDR3 length: 16; V gene: TRBV11-3; J gene: TRBJ2-3; clone size: medium-sized; CDR3 DNA: TGTGCCAGCAGCCGACTAGCGGGAGGGCGTACAGATACGCAGTATTTT; CDR3 protein: CASSRLAGGRTDTQYF
D gene: .; CDR3 length: 12; V gene: TRBV12-3/TRBV12-4; J gene: TRBJ1-1; clone size: .; CDR3 DNA: TGTGCCAGCAGTTTAGGACGGGCTGAAGCTTTCTTT; CDR3 protein: CASSLGRAEAFF
D gene: TRBD1; CDR3 length: 15; V gene: TRBV7-6; J gene: TRBJ2-2; clone size: few; CDR3 DNA: TGTGCCAGCAGCGGGGACAGGGCCAACACCGGGGAGCTGTTTTTT; CDR3 protein: CASSGDRANTGELFF
D gene: .; CDR3 length: 13; V gene: TRBV29-1; J gene: TRBJ2-3; clone size: .; CDR3 DNA: TGCAGCGTTGAATCGAGGTGGTTAGATACGCAGTATTTT; CDR3 protein: CSVESRWLDTQYF
D gene: .; CDR3 length: 14; V gene: TRBV29-1; J gene: TRBJ2-5; clone size: few; CDR3 DNA: TGCAGCGTTGACGGCGACGCCGGGCAAGAGACCCAGTACTTC; CDR3 protein: CSVDGDAGQETQYF
D gene: .; CDR3 length: 16; V gene: TRBV7-3; J gene: TRBJ2-1; clone size: once; CDR3 DNA: TGTGCCAGCAGCTTAAATGGGCAGGGTACCTACAATGAGCAGTTCTTC; CDR3 protein: CASSLNGQGTYNEQFF
D gene: TRBD2; CDR3 length: 16; V gene: TRBV5-4; J gene: TRBJ2-2; clone size: .; CDR3 DNA: TGTGCCAGCAGCCCAAAGCGGGGGGCGGACACCGGGGAGCTGTTTTTT; CDR3 protein: CASSPKRGADTGELFF
D gene: .; CDR3 length: 14; V gene: TRBV28; J gene: TRBJ1-4; clone size: .; CDR3 DNA: TGTGCCAGCAGTGAACCAGGGGAAAAGGGGATTCTGTTTTTT; CDR3 protein: CASSEPGEKGILFF
D gene: TRBD1; CDR3 length: 15; V gene: TRBV6-1; J gene: TRBJ2-1; clone size: medium-sized; CDR3 DNA: TGTGCCAGCAGTGAAGAGGGACAGGTCTACAATGAGCAGTTCTTC; CDR3 protein: CASSEEGQVYNEQFF
D gene: .; CDR3 length: 13; V gene: TRBV30; J gene: TRBJ1-2; clone size: few; CDR3 DNA: TGTGCCTGGAACCGGGGAGTAGTGGATGGCTACACCTTC; CDR3 protein: CAWNRGVVDGYTF
D gene: TRBD1; CDR3 length: 12; V gene: TRBV19; J gene: TRBJ1-4; clone size: .; CDR3 DNA: TGTGCCGCTGGGACAGGGAATGAAAAACTGTTTTTT; CDR3 protein: CAAGTGNEKLFF
D gene: .; CDR3 length: 16; V gene: TRBV21-1; J gene: TRBJ2-7; clone size: .; CDR3 DNA: TGTGCCAGCAGCAACCCCGAGACAGGGTGGCCCTACGAGCAGTACTTC; CDR3 protein: CASSNPETGWPYEQYF
D gene: TRBD1; CDR3 length: 15; V gene: TRBV6-6; J gene: TRBJ2-4; clone size: once; CDR3 DNA: TGTGCCAGCAGACCTGGGACAGAAGGCAAAAACATTCAGTACTTC; CDR3 protein: CASRPGTEGKNIQYF
D gene: .; CDR3 length: 12; V gene: TRBV28; J gene: TRBJ1-5; clone size: .; CDR3 DNA: TGTGCCAGCTCCGTTGTCAATCAGCCCCAGCATTTT; CDR3 protein: CASSVVNQPQHF
D gene: TRBD2; CDR3 length: 17; V gene: TRBV25-1; J gene: TRBJ2-7; clone size: .; CDR3 DNA: TGTGCCAGCAGTCAGGGGACTAGCGGGAGGGCAGCTCACGAGCAGTACTTC; CDR3 protein: CASSQGTSGRAAHEQYF
D gene: .; CDR3 length: 16; V gene: TRBV11-2; J gene: TRBJ2-7; clone size: .; CDR3 DNA: TGTGCCAGCAGCTTAGGATTGGGCACGCTCACCTACGAGCAGTACTTC; CDR3 protein: CASSLGLGTLTYEQYF
D gene: TRBD1; CDR3 length: 13; V gene: TRBV28; J gene: TRBJ1-5; clone size: .; CDR3 DNA: TGTGCCAGCAGGACAGGGGGCTATCAGCCCCAGCATTTT; CDR3 protein: CASRTGGYQPQHF
D gene: .; CDR3 length: 14; V gene: TRBV3-1/TRBV3-2; J gene: TRBJ2-7; clone size: .; CDR3 DNA: TGTGCCAGCAGCCCCGACAGGACCTCCTACGAGCAGTACTTC; CDR3 protein: CASSPDRTSYEQYF
D gene: .; CDR3 length: 16; V gene: TRBV19; J gene: TRBJ2-1; clone size: .; CDR3 DNA: TGTGCCAGTAGTATAGAGAGGACCCTAACGGGGAATGAGCAGTTCTTC; CDR3 protein: CASSIERTLTGNEQFF
D gene: .; CDR3 length: 14; V gene: TRBV27; J gene: TRBJ2-7; clone size: .; CDR3 DNA: TGTGCCAGCAGTTGGTCGGGGGAGTTCTACGAGCAGTACTTC; CDR3 protein: CASSWSGEFYEQYF
D gene: .; CDR3 length: 15; V gene: TRBV5-4; J gene: TRBJ2-1; clone size: .; CDR3 DNA: TGTGCCAGCAGCGGGGGGGGCCTATTAAACAATGAGCAGTTCTTC; CDR3 protein: CASSGGGLLNNEQFF
D gene: .; CDR3 length: 15; V gene: TRBV28; J gene: TRBJ1-5; clone size: .; CDR3 DNA: TGTGCCAGCAGTCTTGGCGGGGTAAGAGGCCAGCCCCAGCATTTT; CDR3 protein: CASSLGGVRGQPQHF
D gene: TRBD2; CDR3 length: 19; V gene: TRBV28; J gene: TRBJ2-6; clone size: once; CDR3 DNA: TGTGCCAGCAGTTCTCCGGGAGCGGGAGGAGTTCCTGGGGCCAACGTCCTGACTTTC; CDR3 protein: CASSSPGAGGVPGANVLTF
D gene: TRBD1; CDR3 length: 13; V gene: TRBV29-1; J gene: TRBJ2-5; clone size: once; CDR3 DNA: TGCAGCGTTGAAGTGACAGGGAAAGAGACCCAGTACTTC; CDR3 protein: CSVEVTGKETQYF
D gene: TRBD2; CDR3 length: 13; V gene: TRBV10-1; J gene: TRBJ2-7; clone size: .; CDR3 DNA: TGCGCCAGCAGTTCCGGGGGGACTTACGAGCAGTACTTC; CDR3 protein: CASSSGGTYEQYF
D gene: .; CDR3 length: 12; V gene: TRBV30; J gene: TRBJ1-1; clone size: .; CDR3 DNA: TGTGCCTGGACCCAGGGGAACACTGAAGCTTTCTTT; CDR3 protein: CAWTQGNTEAFF
D gene: .; CDR3 length: 14; V gene: TRBV5-6; J gene: TRBJ2-3; clone size: .; CDR3 DNA: TGTGCCAGCAGCCTGAGTCTGAGCACAGATACGCAGTATTTT; CDR3 protein: CASSLSLSTDTQYF
D gene: TRBD1; CDR3 length: 19; V gene: TRBV11-2; J gene: TRBJ2-1; clone size: .; CDR3 DNA: TGTGCCAGCAGCTCCCGCGGGACAGGGGGATTAAGCTCCTACAATGAGCAGTTCTTC; CDR3 protein: CASSSRGTGGLSSYNEQFF
D gene: .; CDR3 length: 13; V gene: TRBV2; J gene: TRBJ1-1; clone size: .; CDR3 DNA: TGTGCCAGCAGTGAATTGGCGAACACTGAAGCTTTCTTT; CDR3 protein: CASSELANTEAFF
D gene: .; CDR3 length: 13; V gene: TRBV4-1; J gene: TRBJ1-2; clone size: few; CDR3 DNA: TGCGCCAGCAGCCAAGAGACAGTGTATGGCTACACCTTC; CDR3 protein: CASSQETVYGYTF
D gene: TRBD1; CDR3 length: 14; V gene: TRBV30; J gene: TRBJ1-2; clone size: .; CDR3 DNA: TGTGCCTGGAGTAAGGGGGCTGAGGGCTATGGCTACACCTTC; CDR3 protein: CAWSKGAEGYGYTF
D gene: .; CDR3 length: 16; V gene: TRBV29-1; J gene: TRBJ2-5; clone size: once; CDR3 DNA: TGCAGCGTCGTCTGGGCCGGGACTGGAGGCGAGGAGACCCAGTACTTC; CDR3 protein: CSVVWAGTGGEETQYF
D gene: .; CDR3 length: 15; V gene: TRBV6-5; J gene: TRBJ2-3; clone size: .; CDR3 DNA: TGTGCCAGCAGGACAAGGCTAGCTAGCACAGATACGCAGTATTTT; CDR3 protein: CASRTRLASTDTQYF
D gene: .; CDR3 length: 13; V gene: TRBV7-9; J gene: TRBJ1-4; clone size: .; CDR3 DNA: TGTGCCAGCAGCCCCTCTTTGCGGGAAAAACTGTTTTTT; CDR3 protein: CASSPSLREKLFF
D gene: TRBD1; CDR3 length: 17; V gene: TRBV7-8; J gene: TRBJ1-1; clone size: .; CDR3 DNA: TGTGCCAGCAACTTAGTGAGGCCAGGCAGGGGGAAAACTGAAGCTTTCTTT; CDR3 protein: CASNLVRPGRGKTEAFF
D gene: .; CDR3 length: 15; V gene: TRBV2; J gene: TRBJ1-3; clone size: .; CDR3 DNA: TGTGCCAGCAGTGAAAGAACAGGATCTGGAAACACCATATATTTT; CDR3 protein: CASSERTGSGNTIYF
D gene: .; CDR3 length: 13; V gene: TRBV5-4; J gene: TRBJ2-3; clone size: .; CDR3 DNA: TGTGCCAGCAGCTTATTACAGGGATCTACGCAGTATTTT; CDR3 protein: CASSLLQGSTQYF
D gene: TRBD1; CDR3 length: 13; V gene: TRBV12-3/TRBV12-4; J gene: TRBJ1-6; clone size: .; CDR3 DNA: TGTGCCAGCACCCTGGGACAGGGTAGCACCCTCCACTTT; CDR3 protein: CASTLGQGSTLHF
D gene: .; CDR3 length: 12; V gene: TRBV19; J gene: TRBJ1-1; clone size: .; CDR3 DNA: TGTGCCAGTAGCAGATCAGGGAGGGATGCTTTCTTT; CDR3 protein: CASSRSGRDAFF
D gene: TRBD2; CDR3 length: 14; V gene: TRBV10-2; J gene: TRBJ2-1; clone size: once; CDR3 DNA: TGCGCCAGCAGTGTTAGCGGGGGGCGGGGTGAGCAGTTCTTC; CDR3 protein: CASSVSGGRGEQFF
D gene: .; CDR3 length: 13; V gene: TRBV5-1; J gene: TRBJ2-7; clone size: few; CDR3 DNA: TGCGCCAGCAGCTTGAATCGTGAGGGAGAGCAGTACTTC; CDR3 protein: CASSLNREGEQYF
D gene: TRBD1; CDR3 length: 13; V gene: TRBV29-1; J gene: TRBJ2-1; clone size: .; CDR3 DNA: TGCAGCGTTGAACAGGACAGGGTCTGGGAGCAGTTCTTC; CDR3 protein: CSVEQDRVWEQFF